These 7 T cell receptor beta chains came from one sample sequenced in a study of CD8 T cells in Susac syndrome. Reverse transcription of roughly 0.45 to 1 ug RNA used random hexamers. TCRdb reprocessed the immunoSEQ multiplex PCR reads with MiXCR, giving one entry per CDR3 protein. The sample includes some 150,000 distinct CDR3 sequences, 95% to 96% of them seen just once. The specimen was CD8+ T cells from PBMCs. All receptors come from a human donor with multiple sclerosis.

The chain has TRBV24-1 and TRBJ1-1; perhaps TRBD1 as D (5 bases). Per germline, CDR1 KGHDR and CDR2 SFDVKD. The CDR3 sequence is 13 residues long. The V gene lost 6 bases and the J gene lost 2 bases, with 9 bases spanning the gap. CDR3 residues: CATSSGSNTEAFF. The CDR3 nucleotides are TGTGCCACCAGTTCAGGGTCCAACACTGAAGCTTTCTTT.

The V call is TRBV29-1, the J call TRBJ2-1; no definite D call. The CDR3 is 13 amino acids. V lost 2 bases, J lost 2 bases, and 7 bases lay in between. Germline-derived CDR1 and CDR2 are SQVTM and ANQGSEA. CDR3 nucleotide sequence: TGCAGCGTTGAAAGTGGCCCCTACAATGAGCAGTTCTTC. Encoded protein: CSVESGPYNEQFF.

The chain links TRBV4-2 to TRBJ1-2, with 8 bases fitting TRBD1. Trimming took 5 bases from V and 6 from J; bases not matched to a gene: 17. CDR1 and CDR2 from the germline V gene are LGHNA and YNFKEQ. The CDR3 is 17 amino acids. The CDR3 reads CASSIPQGALSFDGYTF. In DNA form, the CDR3 reads TGTGCCAGCAGCATTCCTCAGGGGGCCCTTTCCTTCGATGGCTACACCTTC.

V gene TRBV27 combines with J gene TRBJ2-7; no reliable D call. Per germline, CDR1 MNHEY and CDR2 SMNVEV (reference sequence). V lost 5 bases and J lost 5, with 19 bases in between. The CDR3 is 15 residues long. The DNA of the CDR3 is TGTGCCAGCAGTCTCTCCTACCGGCCCCCCGACGAGCAGTACTTC. Protein product: CASSLSYRPPDEQYF.

The chain has TRBV20-1 and TRBJ2-7; D might be TRBD2 (5 bases). Germline CDR1 reads DFQATT; CDR2 reads SNEGSKA (reference sequence). V was cut by 4 bases and J by 5 bases, with 15 bases left in between. The CDR3 has 13 amino acids. The CDR3 region is CSAIFGVGDEQYF. The CDR3 nucleotides are TGCAGTGCTATATTCGGGGTAGGAGACGAGCAGTACTTC.

This chain links TRBV7-9 with TRBJ2-4, with TRBD1 as a possible D gene (5 bases). This CDR3 spans 16 amino acids. Germline CDR1 reads SEHNR; CDR2 reads FQNEAQ (reference sequence). With 3 bases removed from V and 0 bases from J, the gap between germline ends came to 12 bases. The CDR3 loop reads CASSFDSSLAKNIQYF. The DNA of the CDR3 is TGTGCCAGCAGCTTTGACAGCTCACTAGCCAAAAACATTCAGTACTTC.

CDR3 nucleotides: TGCAGCGCTGCCCCCGACAGGGGGCTTTCGGGTGAAGCTTTCTTT. Translating gives CSAAPDRGLSGEAFF. The rearrangement links TRBV29-1 to TRBJ1-1, with 10 nucleotides matching TRBD1. CDR1 is SQVTM and CDR2 is ANQGSEA in the germline V gene. The CDR3 extends over 15 amino acids. J was trimmed by 7 bases and V by 7 bases; bases with no gene match: 15.